This T cell receptor (beta chain) was captured by sequencing in a study of T cells in narcolepsy. Study details: Patients with NT1 or NT2 and healthy control donors were enrolled. Broader study findings: Same-patient CSF and blood CD4+ T cell clonotypes included HCRT-specific and TRIB2-specific autoreactive ones. In some patient and control memory CD4+ samples, autoreactive clones were absent. Autoreactive clonotypes reportedly recurred in blood of same and different patients, not controls.

The table came from immunoSEQ multiplex PCR; TCRdb's copy has only in-frame clones and leaves some out. Of about 27,000 clones in the sample, about 80% were seen once. Trimming removed 5 bases at V and 7 bases at J, with 15 bases between. Per germline, CDR1 SGHTA and CDR2 FQGTGA. This CDR3 is built from 14 residues. Notes on this clone: The antigen is not known.

Sequencing used CD45RA- memory CD4+ T cells from PBMCs. The sequence was obtained from a human donor with narcolepsy. The chain carries TRBV7-3 and TRBJ2-1; perhaps TRBD1 as D (5 bases). CDR3 sequence (DNA): TGTGCCAGCAGCCTCATTGGGGCCGGGAATGAGCAGTTCTTC. Translated: CASSLIGAGNEQFF.